Listed below are T cell receptor beta chains from one sample, sequenced in a study of T-cell reconstitution after alpha-beta-depleted transplantation in children. Using its own MiXCR run on the PCR reads, TCRdb lists one record per CDR3 protein. The sample has 250,000 to 300,000 distinct CDR3 sequences; 9.5% to 13% are singletons. The starting material was peripheral blood, obtained 180 days after TCRalphabeta/CD19-depleted stem cell transplant. The receptors come from a male patient under 10 years old who had a stem cell transplant for chronic granulomatous disease, so the T cells may come from the graft donor. Each CDR3 is given with its conserved first and last residue. Fields, in order: D gene, CDR3 length, V gene, clone size, J gene, CDR3 protein, CDR3 DNA. A D gene is named only where the DNA matches it firmly. A row's size may be missing; if present it is once, few, many or a size class.

D: -; length: 13; V: TRBV7-6; size: many; J: TRBJ2-1; CDR3: CASSPPGNDEQFF; DNA: TGTGCCAGCAGCCCGCCAGGGAACGATGAGCAGTTCTTC
D: -; length: 14; V: TRBV5-6; size: many; J: TRBJ2-5; CDR3: CASSLGSSQETQYF; DNA: TGTGCCAGCAGCTTGGGGTCCAGTCAAGAGACCCAGTACTTC
D: -; length: 17; V: TRBV5-1; size: many; J: TRBJ1-1; CDR3: CASSLVIGTYMNTEAFF; DNA: TGCGCCAGCAGCCTGGTGATCGGAACCTACATGAACACTGAAGCTTTCTTT
D: TRBD1; length: 14; V: TRBV29-1; size: many; J: TRBJ1-2; CDR3: CSVAGQARHYGYTF; DNA: TGCAGCGTCGCCGGACAGGCCAGGCACTATGGCTACACCTTC
D: -; length: 12; V: TRBV2; size: -; J: TRBJ2-1; CDR3: CASSEWANEQFF; DNA: TGTGCCAGCAGTGAATGGGCGAATGAGCAGTTCTTC
D: TRBD1; length: 16; V: TRBV19; size: many; J: TRBJ2-4; CDR3: CASSMGTVLAKNIQYF; DNA: TGTGCCAGTAGTATGGGGACAGTCTTAGCCAAAAACATTCAGTACTTC
D: -; length: 16; V: TRBV25-1; size: many; J: TRBJ1-6; CDR3: CASSELWGFYNSPLHF; DNA: TGTGCCAGCAGTGAATTGTGGGGTTTCTATAATTCACCCCTCCACTTT
D: TRBD1; length: 15; V: TRBV4-2; size: many; J: TRBJ1-4; CDR3: CASSLTGGSAEKLFF; DNA: TGTGCCAGCAGCCTAACAGGGGGCTCGGCTGAAAAACTGTTTTTT
D: -; length: 14; V: TRBV11-2; size: many; J: TRBJ1-1; CDR3: CASSLVGGATEAFF; DNA: TGTGCCAGCAGCTTAGTGGGGGGGGCTACTGAAGCTTTCTTT
D: TRBD1; length: 13; V: TRBV5-4; size: -; J: TRBJ2-4; CDR3: CASNRDRGGMVYF; DNA: TGTGCCAGCAACCGGGACAGGGGCGGGATGGTGTACTTC
D: -; length: 17; V: TRBV5-1; size: many; J: TRBJ2-7; CDR3: CASSLGSTPTPAYEQYF; DNA: TGCGCCAGCAGCTTGGGCTCTACTCCGACTCCGGCCTACGAGCAGTACTTC
D: TRBD2; length: 13; V: TRBV10-3; size: many; J: TRBJ2-1; CDR3: CAIRGTSGIEQFF; DNA: TGTGCCATCAGGGGGACTAGCGGGATTGAGCAGTTCTTC
D: TRBD1; length: 16; V: TRBV24-1; size: many; J: TRBJ2-3; CDR3: CATSDLRGQNTDTQYF; DNA: TGTGCCACCAGTGATTTACGGGGACAGAACACAGATACGCAGTATTTT
D: -; length: 14; V: TRBV10-3; size: -; J: TRBJ2-7; CDR3: CAIRSGTSDDEQYF; DNA: TGTGCCATCAGATCCGGGACCTCGGACGACGAGCAGTACTTC
D: TRBD2; length: 18; V: TRBV5-1; size: many; J: TRBJ2-5; CDR3: CASSGIVPSGGLQETQYF; DNA: TGCGCCAGCAGCGGGATAGTCCCTAGCGGGGGCCTCCAAGAGACCCAGTACTTC
D: TRBD2; length: 16; V: TRBV7-2; size: many; J: TRBJ2-5; CDR3: CASSLGLRGGLETQYF; DNA: TGTGCCAGCAGCTTAGGATTGCGGGGGGGCCTCGAGACCCAGTACTTC
D: -; length: 15; V: TRBV11-2; size: few; J: TRBJ1-4; CDR3: CASSSPGGANEKLFF; DNA: TGTGCCAGCAGCTCGCCCGGGGGTGCTAATGAAAAACTGTTTTTT
D: -; length: 14; V: TRBV29-1; size: many; J: TRBJ2-3; CDR3: CSVEGKGSTDTQYF; DNA: TGCAGCGTTGAAGGGAAAGGGAGCACAGATACGCAGTATTTT
D: TRBD1; length: 16; V: TRBV4-2; size: many; J: TRBJ2-7; CDR3: CASSPKGGTGPYEQYF; DNA: TGTGCCAGCAGCCCTAAAGGGGGGACAGGGCCCTACGAGCAGTACTTC
D: -; length: 14; V: TRBV5-1; size: many; J: TRBJ2-1; CDR3: CASSPWDNYNEQFF; DNA: TGCGCCAGCAGCCCGTGGGACAACTACAATGAGCAGTTCTTC
D: -; length: 15; V: TRBV7-8; size: many; J: TRBJ1-2; CDR3: CASSLDLRERGGYTF; DNA: TGTGCCAGCAGCTTAGATTTAAGGGAAAGGGGTGGCTACACCTTC
D: -; length: 14; V: TRBV7-2; size: many; J: TRBJ2-5; CDR3: CASSLGGLQETQYF; DNA: TGTGCCAGCAGCTTAGGAGGGCTCCAAGAGACCCAGTACTTC
D: TRBD1; length: 16; V: TRBV20-1; size: many; J: TRBJ2-7; CDR3: CSARAGQIPPFYEQYF; DNA: TGCAGTGCTAGAGCGGGACAGATTCCCCCATTCTACGAGCAGTACTTC
D: -; length: 15; V: TRBV30; size: many; J: TRBJ2-2; CDR3: CAWSRGLGDTGELFF; DNA: TGTGCCTGGAGTAGGGGACTTGGGGACACCGGGGAGCTGTTTTTT
D: -; length: 15; V: TRBV12-3/TRBV12-4; size: many; J: TRBJ1-2; CDR3: CASGPLGSPNYGYTF; DNA: TGTGCCAGTGGGCCCTTGGGCAGCCCTAACTATGGCTACACCTTC
D: -; length: 14; V: TRBV12-3/TRBV12-4; size: many; J: TRBJ1-4; CDR3: CASSLGGQHEKLFF; DNA: TGTGCCAGCAGTTTGGGGGGGCAACATGAAAAACTGTTTTTT
D: -; length: 13; V: TRBV7-3; size: many; J: TRBJ1-1; CDR3: CASSFIGDTEAFF; DNA: TGTGCCAGCAGCTTTATCGGGGACACTGAAGCTTTCTTT
D: -; length: 16; V: TRBV18; size: many; J: TRBJ1-3; CDR3: CASSTADGSSGNTIYF; DNA: TGTGCCAGCTCAACTGCAGACGGAAGCTCTGGAAACACCATATATTTT
D: -; length: 19; V: TRBV25-1; size: many; J: TRBJ2-5; CDR3: CASSEYDAARWGDQETQYF; DNA: TGTGCCAGCAGTGAATATGATGCTGCCAGGTGGGGGGACCAAGAGACCCAGTACTTC
D: -; length: 19; V: TRBV5-1; size: many; J: TRBJ1-1; CDR3: CASSLSGLRRPEMNTEAFF; DNA: TGCGCCAGCAGCTTGTCGGGCCTTAGACGCCCGGAAATGAACACTGAAGCTTTCTTT
D: TRBD1; length: 15; V: TRBV4-2; size: -; J: TRBJ2-5; CDR3: CASSQDPGQQETQYF; DNA: TGTGCCAGCAGCCAGGATCCGGGACAGCAAGAGACCCAGTACTTC
D: -; length: 14; V: TRBV28; size: many; J: TRBJ2-3; CDR3: CASRSQISTDTQYF; DNA: TGTGCCAGCAGGTCTCAGATAAGCACAGATACGCAGTATTTT
D: TRBD1; length: 13; V: TRBV29-1; size: many; J: TRBJ2-5; CDR3: CSVMGQHWETQYF; DNA: TGCAGCGTCATGGGACAGCATTGGGAGACCCAGTACTTC
D: TRBD1; length: 11; V: TRBV6-5; size: many; J: TRBJ1-2; CDR3: CASQGVYGYTF; DNA: TGTGCCAGTCAGGGGGTGTATGGCTACACCTTC
D: TRBD1; length: 12; V: TRBV5-4; size: -; J: TRBJ2-1; CDR3: CASSLEQGPKFF; DNA: TGTGCCAGCAGCTTGGAACAGGGGCCTAAGTTCTTC
D: TRBD1; length: 13; V: TRBV7-2; size: few; J: TRBJ1-5; CDR3: CASSVQGDQPQHF; DNA: TGTGCCAGCAGCGTGCAGGGGGATCAGCCCCAGCATTTT
D: TRBD1; length: 14; V: TRBV27; size: many; J: TRBJ2-7; CDR3: CASRPDRVTYEQYF; DNA: TGTGCCAGCAGGCCCGACAGGGTGACCTACGAGCAGTACTTC
D: TRBD1; length: 14; V: TRBV12-3/TRBV12-4; size: -; J: TRBJ2-5; CDR3: CASSPGTGRGTQYF; DNA: TGTGCCAGCAGTCCCGGGACAGGGAGAGGGACCCAGTACTTC
D: -; length: 14; V: TRBV4-1; size: many; J: TRBJ2-1; CDR3: CASSLTHLFGEQFF; DNA: TGCGCCAGCAGCCTAACCCACCTTTTTGGTGAGCAGTTCTTC
D: -; length: 14; V: TRBV27; size: many; J: TRBJ2-3; CDR3: CASSLVGLTDTQYF; DNA: TGTGCCAGCAGTTTGGTGGGACTGACAGATACGCAGTATTTT
D: -; length: 15; V: TRBV12-3/TRBV12-4; size: many; J: TRBJ2-2; CDR3: CASSPLGANTGELFF; DNA: TGTGCCAGCAGCCCCCTGGGGGCGAACACCGGGGAGCTGTTTTTT
D: TRBD2; length: 14; V: TRBV27; size: many; J: TRBJ2-4; CDR3: CASSVAGGGNIQYF; DNA: TGTGCCAGCAGTGTAGCGGGAGGGGGAAACATTCAGTACTTC
D: -; length: 22; V: TRBV27; size: many; J: TRBJ2-3; CDR3: CASSLLSTYGAAFKPLTDTQYF; DNA: TGTGCCAGCAGTTTATTAAGTACGTACGGGGCGGCCTTCAAGCCGCTCACAGATACGCAGTATTTT
D: -; length: 13; V: TRBV5-1; size: many; J: TRBJ2-3; CDR3: CASSLEGTDTQYF; DNA: TGCGCCAGCAGCTTGGAGGGCACAGATACGCAGTATTTT
D: TRBD1; length: 16; V: TRBV7-2; size: many; J: TRBJ2-2; CDR3: CASSRQGALGTGELFF; DNA: TGTGCCAGCAGCCGACAGGGGGCTCTGGGTACCGGGGAGCTGTTTTTT
D: -; length: 13; V: TRBV20-1; size: many; J: TRBJ2-7; CDR3: CSAPRTAPYEQYF; DNA: TGCAGTGCTCCCCGGACGGCCCCCTACGAGCAGTACTTC
D: -; length: 13; V: TRBV9; size: many; J: TRBJ2-2; CDR3: CASSFAGSGELFF; DNA: TGTGCCAGCAGCTTCGCAGGCAGCGGGGAGCTGTTTTTT